This T cell receptor (beta chain) stems from a study of blood T cell repertoires in COVID-19. Looking at the study overall: Collection of acute and convalescent COVID-19 samples took place in the United States, Italy and Spain.

The Seattle site enrolled patients during active infection and followed them longitudinally. This CDR3 contains 13 residues. Per germline, CDR1 SGDLS and CDR2 YYNGEE. Trimming cost V 0 bases and J 8 bases, with 6 bases left between them. Clones were read by immunoSEQ multiplex PCR, and TCRdb kept only the in-frame ones, dropping some. This sample has roughly 240,000 clones, with about 82% found just once. This TCR was recovered from a man aged 50-59 years with COVID-19, enrolled during active disease. The chain carries TRBV9 and TRBJ1-6; no definite D call. Material for sequencing was peripheral blood. The CDR3 sequence is CASSVAQDSPLHF. The DNA of the CDR3 is TGTGCCAGCAGCGTAGCTCAGGATTCACCCCTCCACTTT.